This entry describes one T cell receptor (beta chain). The data were obtained in a study of blood T cell repertoires in COVID-19. On the study more broadly: Samples representing acute and convalescent COVID-19 were sourced from the United States, Italy and Spain. PBMCs, B-cell-depleted T cells, or T cells were the source of the cDNA or gDNA that made up the material.

V dropped 3 bases and J dropped 1; count of bases not matched to a gene: 1. This CDR3 comprises 17 residues. In germline, CDR1 is MNHEY, CDR2 SMNVEV (reference sequence). Per the study methods: Reference gene primer amplification in the assay estimated nucleated cell counts. Assay: immunoSEQ multiplex PCR; the TCRdb copy retains only in-frame clones and omits some. D and trimming come from the DNA, and the V and J calls and clone size come from that table. The table has 100,000 or so clones, approximately 79% seen once. The V and J genes are TRBV27 and TRBJ1-6; 12 bases are shared with TRBD1. The receptor was derived from a man aged 65-85 years with active or convalescent COVID-19. Sequenced input: peripheral blood. CDR3 sequence: CASSLGQGASYNSPLHF. CDR3 DNA sequence: TGTGCCAGCAGTTTGGGACAGGGGGCTTCCTATAATTCACCCCTCCACTTT.